Listed below are T cell receptor beta chains from one sample, sequenced in a study of early T cells in non-severe SARS-CoV-2 infection. TCRdb processed the 5' RACE reads anew with MiXCR; each CDR3 protein has one entry. This table holds some 48,000 distinct CDR3 sequences, over 5% found once. Sequencing used whole blood, obtained at baseline. These receptors were obtained from an adult who was a healthcare worker with PCR-confirmed SARS-CoV-2 infection or an uninfected control (not recorded which). The CDR3 runs from the conserved cysteine through the conserved F or W. A D gene is named only where the DNA matches it firmly. Clone size is not always given. Where it is, it says once, few, many or a class for expanded clones.

v_call: TRBV4-1
d_call: -
j_call: TRBJ2-3
clone_size: -
cdr3_aa: CASSPLEFPADTQYF
cdr3_nt: TGCGCCAGCAGCCCACTGGAGTTTCCTGCAGATACGCAGTATTTT

v_call: TRBV19
d_call: TRBD1
j_call: TRBJ2-2
clone_size: few
cdr3_aa: CASSTTGVGELFF
cdr3_nt: TGTGCCAGTAGTACCACAGGGGTAGGGGAGCTGTTTTTT

v_call: TRBV11-2
d_call: -
j_call: TRBJ2-5
clone_size: -
cdr3_aa: CASSSDRGYQETQYF
cdr3_nt: TGTGCCAGCAGCTCCGATCGGGGGTATCAAGAGACCCAGTACTTC

v_call: TRBV28
d_call: TRBD1
j_call: TRBJ2-1
clone_size: many
cdr3_aa: CASSFNQGVDEQFF
cdr3_nt: TGTGCCAGCAGTTTTAACCAGGGGGTCGATGAGCAGTTCTTC

v_call: TRBV4-1
d_call: -
j_call: TRBJ2-7
clone_size: few
cdr3_aa: CASSQGGRSYEQYF
cdr3_nt: TGCGCCAGCAGCCAAGGGGGCCGCTCCTACGAGCAGTACTTC

v_call: TRBV24-1
d_call: -
j_call: TRBJ1-6
clone_size: -
cdr3_aa: CATMHLPTADSPLHF
cdr3_nt: TGTGCCACCATGCATCTCCCGACAGCTGATTCACCCCTCCACTTT

v_call: TRBV18
d_call: -
j_call: TRBJ2-7
clone_size: few
cdr3_aa: CASSPFQGSNYEQYF
cdr3_nt: TGTGCCAGCTCACCCTTCCAAGGAAGTAACTACGAGCAGTACTTC

v_call: TRBV5-1
d_call: -
j_call: TRBJ2-7
clone_size: many
cdr3_aa: CASSWGTQSTEQYF
cdr3_nt: TGCGCCAGCAGCTGGGGGACCCAGAGTACCGAGCAGTACTTC

v_call: TRBV6-2/TRBV6-3
d_call: TRBD2
j_call: TRBJ2-1
clone_size: many
cdr3_aa: CASSYPGTSGRNEQFF
cdr3_nt: TGTGCCAGCAGTTACCCCGGGACTAGCGGGAGGAATGAGCAGTTCTTC

v_call: TRBV28
d_call: -
j_call: TRBJ2-3
clone_size: -
cdr3_aa: CASRYRYSSTDTQYF
cdr3_nt: TGTGCCAGCAGATACCGCTACTCTAGCACAGATACGCAGTATTTT

v_call: TRBV7-7
d_call: TRBD2
j_call: TRBJ2-1
clone_size: -
cdr3_aa: CASSPAGPGLAVSSSYNEQFF
cdr3_nt: TGTGCTAGCAGCCCCGCCGGACCGGGACTAGCGGTATCCAGCTCCTACAATGAGCAGTTCTTC

v_call: TRBV28
d_call: -
j_call: TRBJ2-7
clone_size: -
cdr3_aa: CASRTLVGEQYF
cdr3_nt: TGTGCCAGCAGAACACTAGTTGGCGAGCAGTACTTC

v_call: TRBV28
d_call: TRBD1
j_call: TRBJ2-7
clone_size: many
cdr3_aa: CASSLFRQGAYEQYF
cdr3_nt: TGTGCCAGCAGTTTGTTCCGGCAGGGGGCTTACGAGCAGTACTTC

v_call: TRBV7-9
d_call: -
j_call: TRBJ2-7
clone_size: medium-sized
cdr3_aa: CASSVDSSYEQYF
cdr3_nt: TGTGCCAGCAGCGTGGACAGTTCCTACGAGCAGTACTTC

v_call: TRBV5-1
d_call: -
j_call: TRBJ2-3
clone_size: -
cdr3_aa: CASSLTSSRGADTQYF
cdr3_nt: TGCGCCAGCAGCTTGACTAGCTCAAGGGGGGCAGATACGCAGTATTTT

v_call: TRBV7-2
d_call: -
j_call: TRBJ2-3
clone_size: few
cdr3_aa: CASSLRGSTDTQYF
cdr3_nt: TGTGCCAGCAGCCTGAGGGGCAGCACAGATACGCAGTATTTT

v_call: TRBV2
d_call: -
j_call: TRBJ2-2
clone_size: -
cdr3_aa: CASSAGPPRYTGELFF
cdr3_nt: TGTGCCAGCAGTGCGGGACCCCCGCGATACACCGGGGAGCTGTTTTTT

v_call: TRBV28
d_call: TRBD1
j_call: TRBJ2-3
clone_size: many
cdr3_aa: CASSFSGIPGRTGDYSTDTQYF
cdr3_nt: TGTGCCAGCAGTTTTTCTGGTATCCCTGGGAGGACAGGGGATTATAGCACAGATACGCAGTATTTT

v_call: TRBV5-4
d_call: TRBD1
j_call: TRBJ2-3
clone_size: few
cdr3_aa: CASSLARGIDTDTQYF
cdr3_nt: TGTGCCAGCAGCTTGGCCAGGGGGATCGACACAGATACGCAGTATTTT

v_call: TRBV24-1
d_call: TRBD1
j_call: TRBJ2-3
clone_size: many
cdr3_aa: CATSDPTGELTLGDTQYF
cdr3_nt: TGTGCCACCAGTGACCCGACAGGGGAGCTGACCCTGGGGGATACGCAGTATTTT

v_call: TRBV11-2
d_call: TRBD2
j_call: TRBJ2-5
clone_size: many
cdr3_aa: CASSPGLAGVGETQYF
cdr3_nt: TGTGCCAGCAGCCCGGGACTAGCGGGAGTGGGAGAGACCCAGTACTTC

v_call: TRBV11-2
d_call: -
j_call: TRBJ2-4
clone_size: few
cdr3_aa: CASSLEDSRAKNIQYF
cdr3_nt: TGTGCCAGCAGCTTAGAGGACAGTCGAGCCAAAAACATTCAGTACTTC

v_call: TRBV9
d_call: -
j_call: TRBJ2-5
clone_size: many
cdr3_aa: CASSVSGHETQYF
cdr3_nt: TGTGCCAGCAGCGTAAGCGGGCATGAGACCCAGTACTTC

v_call: TRBV29-1
d_call: -
j_call: TRBJ1-1
clone_size: many
cdr3_aa: CSVGGGIPEAFF
cdr3_nt: TGCAGCGTTGGAGGAGGGATCCCTGAAGCTTTCTTT

v_call: TRBV7-2
d_call: -
j_call: TRBJ1-2
clone_size: few
cdr3_aa: CASSQGPGVDGYTF
cdr3_nt: TGTGCCAGCAGTCAAGGGCCAGGGGTTGATGGCTACACCTTC

v_call: TRBV9
d_call: -
j_call: TRBJ2-6
clone_size: -
cdr3_aa: CASSVAEQGSSGANVLTF
cdr3_nt: TGTGCCAGCAGCGTAGCCGAGCAGGGGAGCTCTGGGGCCAACGTCCTGACTTTC

v_call: TRBV28
d_call: -
j_call: TRBJ2-7
clone_size: -
cdr3_aa: CASSLFVPSSYEQYF
cdr3_nt: TGTGCCAGCAGTTTATTCGTCCCTAGCTCCTACGAGCAGTACTTC

v_call: TRBV5-5
d_call: -
j_call: TRBJ1-5
clone_size: -
cdr3_aa: CASSPGPSNQPQHF
cdr3_nt: TGTGCCAGCAGCCCGGGCCCTAGCAATCAGCCCCAGCATTTT

v_call: TRBV2
d_call: -
j_call: TRBJ2-7
clone_size: -
cdr3_aa: CASRGPQGRGEQYF
cdr3_nt: TGTGCCAGCAGAGGCCCACAGGGAAGGGGAGAGCAGTACTTC

v_call: TRBV29-1
d_call: -
j_call: TRBJ1-1
clone_size: -
cdr3_aa: CSVESLTMNTEAFF
cdr3_nt: TGCAGCGTTGAATCCCTGACAATGAACACTGAAGCTTTCTTT

v_call: TRBV20-1
d_call: -
j_call: TRBJ2-4
clone_size: -
cdr3_aa: CSASSGPGNIQYF
cdr3_nt: TGCAGTGCTAGCAGTGGGCCCGGGAACATTCAGTACTTC

v_call: TRBV5-4
d_call: TRBD1
j_call: TRBJ1-2
clone_size: many
cdr3_aa: CASSRQGDYGYTF
cdr3_nt: TGTGCCAGCAGCCGACAGGGTGACTATGGCTACACCTTC

v_call: TRBV20-1
d_call: -
j_call: TRBJ2-7
clone_size: many
cdr3_aa: CSATGQSMGEQYF
cdr3_nt: TGCAGTGCTACGGGACAATCGATGGGCGAGCAGTACTTC

v_call: TRBV6-1
d_call: -
j_call: TRBJ2-5
clone_size: few
cdr3_aa: CASSEWAGGFQETQYF
cdr3_nt: TGTGCCAGCAGTGAGTGGGCAGGGGGGTTCCAAGAGACCCAGTACTTC

v_call: TRBV5-4
d_call: -
j_call: TRBJ1-3
clone_size: few
cdr3_aa: CASSLDITIGNTIYF
cdr3_nt: TGTGCCAGCAGCTTGGATATTACTATTGGAAACACCATATATTTT

v_call: TRBV4-1
d_call: -
j_call: TRBJ2-3
clone_size: -
cdr3_aa: CASSQDNSGSDTQYF
cdr3_nt: TGCGCCAGCAGCCAAGATAATTCGGGAAGTGATACGCAGTATTTT

v_call: TRBV7-3
d_call: -
j_call: TRBJ2-3
clone_size: many
cdr3_aa: CASSPLFRPDTQYF
cdr3_nt: TGTGCCAGCAGCCCCCTTTTTCGCCCAGATACGCAGTATTTT

v_call: TRBV27
d_call: -
j_call: TRBJ2-6
clone_size: few
cdr3_aa: CASRESSGANVLTF
cdr3_nt: TGTGCCAGCAGGGAGTCGTCTGGGGCCAACGTCCTGACTTTC

v_call: TRBV28
d_call: -
j_call: TRBJ1-5
clone_size: few
cdr3_aa: CASSLSGGRRSGQPQHF
cdr3_nt: TGTGCCAGCAGTCTCTCCGGGGGGCGACGTTCAGGGCAGCCCCAGCATTTT

v_call: TRBV27
d_call: -
j_call: TRBJ1-4
clone_size: few
cdr3_aa: CASSLSYRRNEKLFF
cdr3_nt: TGTGCCAGCAGTTTATCATACAGGAGAAATGAAAAACTGTTTTTT

v_call: TRBV5-1
d_call: -
j_call: TRBJ2-3
clone_size: many
cdr3_aa: CASSLGGDTQYF
cdr3_nt: TGCGCCAGCAGCTTAGGGGGAGATACGCAGTATTTT

v_call: TRBV1
d_call: -
j_call: TRBJ2-2
clone_size: -
cdr3_aa: CTSSQTSEPNTGELFF
cdr3_nt: TGCACCAGCAGCCAAACTAGCGAGCCGAACACCGGGGAGCTGTTTTTT

v_call: TRBV4-1
d_call: -
j_call: TRBJ1-4
clone_size: -
cdr3_aa: CASSQVGQGSANEKLFF
cdr3_nt: TGCGCCAGCAGCCAAGTCGGTCAGGGTTCGGCGAATGAAAAACTGTTTTTT

v_call: TRBV28
d_call: TRBD1
j_call: TRBJ1-2
clone_size: few
cdr3_aa: CASSLQGNGYTF
cdr3_nt: TGTGCCAGCAGTCTACAGGGGAATGGCTACACCTTC

v_call: TRBV19
d_call: TRBD1
j_call: TRBJ1-5
clone_size: many
cdr3_aa: CASSMGTQGADQHF
cdr3_nt: TGTGCCAGTAGTATGGGAACACAGGGGGCGGACCAGCATTTT

v_call: TRBV2
d_call: TRBD2
j_call: TRBJ2-3
clone_size: many
cdr3_aa: CASTRLAASTDTQYF
cdr3_nt: TGTGCCAGCACTCGACTAGCGGCTAGCACAGATACGCAGTATTTT

v_call: TRBV14
d_call: -
j_call: TRBJ1-2
clone_size: many
cdr3_aa: CASSQVSGFENGYTF
cdr3_nt: TGTGCCAGCAGCCAAGTTTCAGGGTTTGAGAATGGCTACACCTTC

v_call: TRBV27
d_call: -
j_call: TRBJ1-2
clone_size: -
cdr3_aa: CASSFAGTGGYTF
cdr3_nt: TGTGCCAGCAGTTTCGCAGGGACTGGTGGCTACACCTTC

v_call: TRBV28
d_call: TRBD1
j_call: TRBJ2-7
clone_size: many
cdr3_aa: CASNRQGSLYEQYF
cdr3_nt: TGTGCCAGCAATCGACAGGGGTCTCTCTACGAGCAGTACTTC

v_call: TRBV5-1
d_call: TRBD2
j_call: TRBJ2-1
clone_size: few
cdr3_aa: CASSLVSGAYNEQFF
cdr3_nt: TGCGCCAGCAGCTTGGTTAGCGGGGCATACAATGAGCAGTTCTTC

v_call: TRBV9
d_call: -
j_call: TRBJ2-1
clone_size: few
cdr3_aa: CASSVEGGSYNEQFF
cdr3_nt: TGTGCCAGCAGCGTAGAGGGGGGCTCCTACAATGAGCAGTTCTTC